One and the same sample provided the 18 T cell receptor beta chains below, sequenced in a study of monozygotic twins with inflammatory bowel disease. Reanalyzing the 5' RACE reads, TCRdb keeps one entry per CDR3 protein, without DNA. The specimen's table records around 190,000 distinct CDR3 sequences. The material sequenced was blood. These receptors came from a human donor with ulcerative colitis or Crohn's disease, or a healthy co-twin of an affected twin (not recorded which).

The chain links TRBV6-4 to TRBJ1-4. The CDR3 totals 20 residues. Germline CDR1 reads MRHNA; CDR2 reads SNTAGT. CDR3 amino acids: CASSDRVRSPILIRNEKLFF.

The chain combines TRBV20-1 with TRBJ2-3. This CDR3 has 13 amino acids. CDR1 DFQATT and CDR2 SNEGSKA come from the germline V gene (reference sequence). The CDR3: CSALRLATDTQYF.

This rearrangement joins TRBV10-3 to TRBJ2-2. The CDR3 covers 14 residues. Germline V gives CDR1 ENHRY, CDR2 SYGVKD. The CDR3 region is CAISESYGTGELFF.

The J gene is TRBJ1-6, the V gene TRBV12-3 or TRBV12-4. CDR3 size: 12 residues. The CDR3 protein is CASSFVLPPLHF.

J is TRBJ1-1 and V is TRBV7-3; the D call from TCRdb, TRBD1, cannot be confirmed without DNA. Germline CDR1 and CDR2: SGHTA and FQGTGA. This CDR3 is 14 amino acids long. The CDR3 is CASSSLGGNTEAFF.

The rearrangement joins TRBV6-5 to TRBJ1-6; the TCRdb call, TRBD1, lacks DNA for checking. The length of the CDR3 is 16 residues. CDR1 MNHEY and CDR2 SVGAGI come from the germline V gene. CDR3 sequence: CASSYTAGTGRAPLHF.

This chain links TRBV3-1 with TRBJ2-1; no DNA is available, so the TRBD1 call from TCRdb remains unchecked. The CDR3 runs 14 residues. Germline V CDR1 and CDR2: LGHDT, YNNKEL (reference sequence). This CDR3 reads CASSPLFSGGEQFF.

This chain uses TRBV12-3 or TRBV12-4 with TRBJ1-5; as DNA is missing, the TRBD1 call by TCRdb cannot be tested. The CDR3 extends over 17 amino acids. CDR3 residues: CASSLSGQGKVSQPQHF.

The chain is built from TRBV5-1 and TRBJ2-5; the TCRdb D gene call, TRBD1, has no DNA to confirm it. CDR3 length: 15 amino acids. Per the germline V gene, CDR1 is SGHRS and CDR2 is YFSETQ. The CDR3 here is CASTGTSGGMETQYF.

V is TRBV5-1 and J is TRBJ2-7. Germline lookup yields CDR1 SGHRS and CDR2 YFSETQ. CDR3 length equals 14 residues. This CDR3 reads CASSLAESSYEQYF.

CDR3 sequence: CASRSGGPLNEQFF. This rearrangement joins TRBV2 to TRBJ2-1; the TCRdb D gene call, TRBD2, has no DNA to confirm it. CDR1 and CDR2 from the germline V gene are SNHLY and FYNNEI. This CDR3 comprises 14 residues.

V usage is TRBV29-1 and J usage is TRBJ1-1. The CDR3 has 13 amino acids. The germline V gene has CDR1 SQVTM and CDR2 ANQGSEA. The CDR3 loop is CSVSRDLNTEAFF.

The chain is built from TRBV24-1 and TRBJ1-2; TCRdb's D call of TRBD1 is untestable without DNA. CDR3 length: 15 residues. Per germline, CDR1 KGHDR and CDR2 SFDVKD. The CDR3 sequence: CATSDQQGTGYGYTF.

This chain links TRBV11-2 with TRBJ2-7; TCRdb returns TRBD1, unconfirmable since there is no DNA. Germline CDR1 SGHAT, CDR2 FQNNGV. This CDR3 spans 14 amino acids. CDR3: CASSLAGGAYEQYF.

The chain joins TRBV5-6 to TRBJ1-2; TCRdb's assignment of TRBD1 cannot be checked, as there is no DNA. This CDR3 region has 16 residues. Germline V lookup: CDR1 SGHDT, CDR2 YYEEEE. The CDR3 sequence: CASSSGSGPLDYGYTF.

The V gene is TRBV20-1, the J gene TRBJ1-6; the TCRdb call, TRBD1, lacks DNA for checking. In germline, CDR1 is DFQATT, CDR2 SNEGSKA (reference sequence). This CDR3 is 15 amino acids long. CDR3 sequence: CSAAAAQTYNSPLHF.

The CDR3 spells CASSAGPLVSETQYF. This chain joins TRBV9 and TRBJ2-5. Germline-derived CDR1 and CDR2 are SGDLS and YYNGEE. The CDR3 contains 15 residues.

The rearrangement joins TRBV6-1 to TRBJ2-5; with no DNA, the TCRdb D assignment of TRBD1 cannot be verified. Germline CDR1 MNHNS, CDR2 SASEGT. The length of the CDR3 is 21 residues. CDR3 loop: CASSAGTGGRTPPGFQETQYF.